This TCR beta chain stems from a study of blood T cell repertoires in COVID-19. Overall study context: T cells, B-cell-depleted T cells, or PBMCs provided the cDNA or gDNA that served as material.

This CDR3 region has 13 residues. Germline trimming cut 5 bases from V and 5 bases from J; bases unmatched to any gene: 4. CDR1 and CDR2 from the germline V gene are SGHTA and FQGTGA. Repertoires were generated with immunoSEQ multiplex PCR, while TCRdb's copy carries only in-frame clones and drops some. The sample has fewer than 75,000 clones, more than 70% seen once. The chain has TRBV7-3 and TRBJ1-1, with TRBD1 matching 8 bases. The sample comprised peripheral blood. The sequence came from a man between 65 and 80 years old with acute or convalescent COVID-19. The DNA for the CDR3 is TGTGCCAGCAGCAGGGACAGGTATACTGAAGCTTTCTTT. Translating it yields CASSRDRYTEAFF.